Reported below is one T cell receptor beta chain. Its antigen remains unknown. CDR3 regions were amplified by Arm-PCR using iRepertoire HTBI primers to build TCR beta libraries. TCRdb redid the calling of the multiplex PCR reads with MiXCR, one entry per CDR3 protein. Here the sample spans about 540,000 distinct CDR3 sequences, roughly 13% being singletons. The data were taken from a study of regulatory T cells in long-lasting Graves disease. The study's findings and limits: TRBV28 was favored in persistent disease, as were TRBJ1-2 and TRBJ2-5.

Trimming took off 3 bases at V and 6 bases at J, with 14 bases between the two ends. The germline V gene encodes CDR1 MGHDK and CDR2 SYGVNS. The CDR3 has 15 residues. Time point indicated: newly diagnosed GD, antithyroid drugs for less than 3 months. Researchers made the TCR library from RNA that was extracted from PBMCs. The same data also went into a second study, on T cells in Graves' hyperthyroidism and ophthalmopathy.

This TCR derives from a man aged 30 to 45 with Graves disease. The specimen was peripheral blood mononuclear cells (PBMCs), collected at new diagnosis, from a patient treated with antithyroid drugs. The chain joins TRBV25-1 to TRBJ1-4; tentatively, D is TRBD1 (6 bases). The CDR3 nucleotides read TGTGCCAGCAGTGAGATGTGGGGGCGGGATGAAAAACTGTTTTTT. Its protein is CASSEMWGRDEKLFF.